One T cell receptor (beta chain) is described in this entry. This clone was detected only once. No cognate antigen has been identified for it. The sample holds no much larger clone one base away, and base qualities are not on file. These data originate in a study of blood T cell repertoires in COVID-19 (dated by TCRdb to between 2020 and 2021). About the study as a whole: Samples covering the acute and convalescent phases of COVID-19 were provided by collaborators in the United States, Italy and Spain. Subjects who had been exposed to COVID-19, were actively infected with it, or had recovered from it provided the deeply sampled blood TCRbeta repertoires that made up the dataset. Sample metadata almost always included a de-identified subject ID, COVID-19 status, age in years and sex. The samples were drawn from the first 160 participants of the ongoing ImmuneRACE study and from 1,254 subjects provided by 6 global collaborators. Where available, HLA class I and class II types were taken from metadata supplied by the sample provider and were not determined by assay-based typing. The repertoires were released in a freely available public database intended as a resource for research on the immune response to SARS-CoV-2. The material from the prospective study consisted of cDNA or gDNA derived from T cells, B-cell-depleted T cells, or PBMCs.

Overall study outcomes, separate from this receptor: The amount of clinical and demographic metadata varied by source and participant and was provided uncurated.

TCRbeta CDR3 regions were amplified from genomic DNA using the immunoSEQ Assay, a bias-controlled multiplex PCR. The authors processed their data as follows. Within the assay, amplification of reference gene primers was used to estimate how many nucleated cells each sample contained. Sequence reads were collapsed and filtered to measure the absolute abundance of every unique TCRbeta CDR3 rearrangement. For each sample, productive Simpson clonality was calculated as the square root of Simpson's diversity index across productive rearrangements. As stored in TCRdb, this immuneACCESS dataset retains in-frame rearrangements with V and J assigned. A fraction of the clones does not appear; measured against another copy, unresolved V genes explain less than half of the discrepancy, and the remainder lacks a known reason. The DNA gave D and trimming, while V, J and clone size come from that table. The sample table lists 110,000 or so clones, 85% of them with a count of one. Of the sample, 3.4% is held by the ten largest clones.

The CDR3, from cysteine to phenylalanine, totals 13 residues. Just the 39-base CDR3 DNA is kept, in frame starting at base 1. V is clipped by 5 bases and J by 7 bases, and the sequence between their germline boundaries is 11 bases long. Whole blood was collected in K2EDTA tubes by collaborating institutions according to the institutions' own protocols. For TCRbeta analysis, collaborators shipped samples in one of three forms: frozen whole blood, isolated PBMCs, or DNA extracted from either of those sample types. This sequence uses TRBV12-3 or TRBV12-4 and TRBJ2-2, with no reliable assignment of the D segment. Source material: peripheral blood. The source of this sequence is a man aged 40-50 years with acute or convalescent COVID-19. The CDR3: CASSLQAGGELFF. The nucleotide sequence reads as follows: TGTGCCAGCAGTCTTCAAGCTGGCGGGGAGCTGTTTTTT.